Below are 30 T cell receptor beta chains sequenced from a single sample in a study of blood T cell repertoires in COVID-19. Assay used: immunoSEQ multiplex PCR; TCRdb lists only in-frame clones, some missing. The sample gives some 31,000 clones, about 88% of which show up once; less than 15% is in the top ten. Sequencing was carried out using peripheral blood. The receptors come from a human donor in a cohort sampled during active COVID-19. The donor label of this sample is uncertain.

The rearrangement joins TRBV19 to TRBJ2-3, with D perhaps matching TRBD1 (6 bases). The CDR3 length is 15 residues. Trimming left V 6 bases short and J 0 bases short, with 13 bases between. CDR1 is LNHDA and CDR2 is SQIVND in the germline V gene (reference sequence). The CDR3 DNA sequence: TGTGCCAGTAGGGGGGCGCTTCCTAGCACAGATACGCAGTATTTT. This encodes CASRGALPSTDTQYF.

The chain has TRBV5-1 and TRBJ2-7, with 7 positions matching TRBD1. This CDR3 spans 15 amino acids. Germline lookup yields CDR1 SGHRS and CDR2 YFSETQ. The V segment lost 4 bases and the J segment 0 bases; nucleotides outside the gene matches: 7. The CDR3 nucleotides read TGCGCCAGCAGCCCTCCGGGACAGATCTCCTACGAGCAGTACTTC. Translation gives CASSPPGQISYEQYF.

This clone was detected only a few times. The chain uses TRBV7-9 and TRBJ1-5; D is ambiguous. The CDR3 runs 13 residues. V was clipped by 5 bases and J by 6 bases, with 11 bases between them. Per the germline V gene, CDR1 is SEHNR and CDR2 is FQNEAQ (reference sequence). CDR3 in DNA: TGTGCCAGCAGCCCAGGTGACATTCAGCCCCAGCATTTT. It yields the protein CASSPGDIQPQHF.

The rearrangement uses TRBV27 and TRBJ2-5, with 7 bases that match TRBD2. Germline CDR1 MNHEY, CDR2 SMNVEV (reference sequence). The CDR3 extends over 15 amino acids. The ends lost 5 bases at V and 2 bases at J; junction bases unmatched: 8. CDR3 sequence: CASSRAGVNQETQYF. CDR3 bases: TGTGCCAGCAGTCGGGCGGGGGTAAATCAAGAGACCCAGTACTTC.

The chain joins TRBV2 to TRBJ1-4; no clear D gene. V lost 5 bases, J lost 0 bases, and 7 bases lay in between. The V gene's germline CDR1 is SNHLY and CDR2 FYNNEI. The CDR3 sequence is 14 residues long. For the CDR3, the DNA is TGTGCCAGCAGTACTGAGGCAACTAATGAAAAACTGTTTTTT. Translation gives CASSTEATNEKLFF. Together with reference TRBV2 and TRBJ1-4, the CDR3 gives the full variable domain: EPEVTQTPSHQVTQMGQEVILRCVPISNHLYFYWYRQILGQKVEFLVSFYNNEISEKSEIFDDQFSVERPDGSNFTLKIRSTKLEDSAMYFCASSTEATNEKLFFGSGTQLSVL.

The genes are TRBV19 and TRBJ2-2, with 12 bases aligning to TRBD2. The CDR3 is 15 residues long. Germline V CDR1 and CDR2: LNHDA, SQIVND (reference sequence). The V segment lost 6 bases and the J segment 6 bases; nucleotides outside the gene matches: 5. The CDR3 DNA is TGTGCCAGTAGCCCTAGACTAGCGGGAGCCGGGGAGCTGTTTTTT. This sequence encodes CASSPRLAGAGELFF.

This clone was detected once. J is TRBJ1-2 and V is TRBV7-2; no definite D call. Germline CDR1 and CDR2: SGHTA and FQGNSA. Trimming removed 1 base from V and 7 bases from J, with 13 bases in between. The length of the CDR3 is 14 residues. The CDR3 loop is CASSLDPGSLGYTF. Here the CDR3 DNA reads TGTGCCAGCAGCTTAGACCCGGGGTCACTTGGCTACACCTTC.

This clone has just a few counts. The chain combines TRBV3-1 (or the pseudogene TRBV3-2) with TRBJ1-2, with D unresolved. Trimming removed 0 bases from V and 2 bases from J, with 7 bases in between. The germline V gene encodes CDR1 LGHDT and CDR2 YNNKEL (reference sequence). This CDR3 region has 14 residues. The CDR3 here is CASSQDSGNYGYTF. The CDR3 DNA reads TGTGCCAGCAGCCAAGACTCGGGGAACTATGGCTACACCTTC.

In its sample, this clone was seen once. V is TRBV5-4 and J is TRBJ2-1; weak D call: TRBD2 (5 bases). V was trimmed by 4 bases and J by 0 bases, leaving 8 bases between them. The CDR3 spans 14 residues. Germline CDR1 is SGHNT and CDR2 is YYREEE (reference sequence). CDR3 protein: CASSPDYSYNEQFF. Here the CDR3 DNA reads TGTGCCAGCAGCCCTGACTACTCCTACAATGAGCAGTTCTTC.

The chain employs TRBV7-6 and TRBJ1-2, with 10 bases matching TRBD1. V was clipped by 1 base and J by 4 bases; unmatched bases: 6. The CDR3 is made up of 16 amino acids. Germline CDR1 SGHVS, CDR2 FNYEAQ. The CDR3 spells CASSLGLGQGGYGYTF. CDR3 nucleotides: TGTGCCAGCAGCTTAGGCCTCGGACAGGGGGGCTATGGCTACACCTTC.

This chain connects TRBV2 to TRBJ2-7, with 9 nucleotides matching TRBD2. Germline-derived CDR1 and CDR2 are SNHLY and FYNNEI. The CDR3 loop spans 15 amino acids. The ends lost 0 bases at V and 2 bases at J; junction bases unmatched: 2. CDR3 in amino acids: CASSEALAGTYEQYF. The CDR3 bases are TGTGCCAGCAGTGAAGCGCTAGCGGGGACCTACGAGCAGTACTTC.

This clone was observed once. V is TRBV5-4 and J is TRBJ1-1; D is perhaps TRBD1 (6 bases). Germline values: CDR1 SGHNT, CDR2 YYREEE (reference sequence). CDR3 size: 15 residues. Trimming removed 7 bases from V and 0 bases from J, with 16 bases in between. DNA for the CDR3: TGTGCCAGCCGTCGAGGGGGGGGCATGAACACTGAAGCTTTCTTT. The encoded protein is CASRRGGGMNTEAFF.

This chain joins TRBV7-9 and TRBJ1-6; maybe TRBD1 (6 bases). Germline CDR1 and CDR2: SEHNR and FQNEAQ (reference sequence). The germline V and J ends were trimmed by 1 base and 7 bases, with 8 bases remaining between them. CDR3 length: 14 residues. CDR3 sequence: CASSLGQENSPLHF. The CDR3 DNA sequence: TGTGCCAGCAGCTTAGGACAGGAAAATTCACCCCTCCACTTT.

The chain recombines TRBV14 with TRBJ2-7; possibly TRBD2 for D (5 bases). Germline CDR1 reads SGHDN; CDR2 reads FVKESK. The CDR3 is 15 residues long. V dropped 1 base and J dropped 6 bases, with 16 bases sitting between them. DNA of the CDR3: TGTGCCAGCAGCCAAGGTGCCCCACTAGTACGCGAGCAGTACTTC. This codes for CASSQGAPLVREQYF. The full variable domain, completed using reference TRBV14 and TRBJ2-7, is EAGVTQFPSHSVIEKGQTVTLRCDPISGHDNLYWYRRVMGKEIKFLLHFVKESKQDESGMPNNRFLAERTGGTYSTLKVQPAELEDSGVYFCASSQGAPLVREQYFGPGTRLTVT.

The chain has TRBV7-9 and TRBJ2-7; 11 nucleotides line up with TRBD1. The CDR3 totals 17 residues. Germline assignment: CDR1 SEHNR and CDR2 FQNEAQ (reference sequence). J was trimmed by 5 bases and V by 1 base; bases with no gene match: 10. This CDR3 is CASSLEVGRTGGHEQYF. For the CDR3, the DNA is TGTGCCAGCAGCTTAGAGGTTGGTAGGACAGGGGGCCACGAGCAGTACTTC.

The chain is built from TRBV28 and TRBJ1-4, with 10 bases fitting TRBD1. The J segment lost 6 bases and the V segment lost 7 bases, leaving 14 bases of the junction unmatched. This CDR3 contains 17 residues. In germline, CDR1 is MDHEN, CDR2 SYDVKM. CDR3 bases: TGTGCCAGCAATTCGAGATGGCCGGGACAGGGGCATGAAAAACTGTTTTTT. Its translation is CASNSRWPGQGHEKLFF.

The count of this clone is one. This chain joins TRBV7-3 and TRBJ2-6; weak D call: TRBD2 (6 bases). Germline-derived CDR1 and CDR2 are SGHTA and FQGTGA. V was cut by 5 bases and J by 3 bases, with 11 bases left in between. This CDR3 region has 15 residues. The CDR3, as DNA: TGTGCCAGCAGCCTGGGGGGTTTTGGGGCCAACGTCCTGACTTTC. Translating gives CASSLGGFGANVLTF.

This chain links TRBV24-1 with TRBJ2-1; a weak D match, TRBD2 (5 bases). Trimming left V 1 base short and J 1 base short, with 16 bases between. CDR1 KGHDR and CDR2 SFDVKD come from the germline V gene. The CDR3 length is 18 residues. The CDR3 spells CATSDLPLSGQSYNEQFF. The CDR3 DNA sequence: TGTGCCACCAGTGATTTACCCTTAAGCGGCCAGTCCTACAATGAGCAGTTCTTC.

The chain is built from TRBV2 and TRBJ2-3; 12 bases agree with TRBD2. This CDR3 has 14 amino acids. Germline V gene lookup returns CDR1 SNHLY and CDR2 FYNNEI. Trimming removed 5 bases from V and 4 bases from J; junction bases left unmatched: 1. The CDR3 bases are TGTGCCAGCAGTAGGACTAGCGGGGCAGATACGCAGTATTTT. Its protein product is CASSRTSGADTQYF.

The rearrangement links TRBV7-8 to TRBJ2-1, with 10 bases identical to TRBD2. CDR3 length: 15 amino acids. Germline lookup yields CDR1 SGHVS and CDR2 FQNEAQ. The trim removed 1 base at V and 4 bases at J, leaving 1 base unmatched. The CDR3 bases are TGTGCCAGCAGCTTAGGGACTAGCGGTTACAATGAGCAGTTCTTC. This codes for CASSLGTSGYNEQFF.

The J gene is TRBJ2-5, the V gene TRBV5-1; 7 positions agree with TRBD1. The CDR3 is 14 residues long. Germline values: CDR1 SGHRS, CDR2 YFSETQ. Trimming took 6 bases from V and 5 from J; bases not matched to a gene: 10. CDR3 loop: CASNRHRGEETQYF. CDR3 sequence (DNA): TGCGCCAGCAACCGTCACAGGGGCGAGGAGACCCAGTACTTC.

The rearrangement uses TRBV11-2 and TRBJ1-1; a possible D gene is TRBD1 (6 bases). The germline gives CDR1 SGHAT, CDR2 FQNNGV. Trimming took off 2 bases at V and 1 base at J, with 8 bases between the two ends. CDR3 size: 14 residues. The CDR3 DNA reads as TGTGCCAGCAGCTTAACGACAGGGAACACTGAAGCTTTCTTT. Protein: CASSLTTGNTEAFF.

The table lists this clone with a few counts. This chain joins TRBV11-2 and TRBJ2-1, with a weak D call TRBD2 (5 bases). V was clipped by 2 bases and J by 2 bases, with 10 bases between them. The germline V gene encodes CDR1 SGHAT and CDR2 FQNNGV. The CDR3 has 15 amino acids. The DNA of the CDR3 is TGTGCCAGCAGCTTAACGGGGTCCGCCTACAATGAGCAGTTCTTC. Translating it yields CASSLTGSAYNEQFF.

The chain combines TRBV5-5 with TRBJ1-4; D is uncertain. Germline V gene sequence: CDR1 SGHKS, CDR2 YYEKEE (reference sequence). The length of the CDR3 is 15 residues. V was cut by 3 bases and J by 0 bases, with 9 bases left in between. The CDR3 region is CASSSYTATNEKLFF. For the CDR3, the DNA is TGTGCCAGCAGCTCATACACCGCAACTAATGAAAAACTGTTTTTT.

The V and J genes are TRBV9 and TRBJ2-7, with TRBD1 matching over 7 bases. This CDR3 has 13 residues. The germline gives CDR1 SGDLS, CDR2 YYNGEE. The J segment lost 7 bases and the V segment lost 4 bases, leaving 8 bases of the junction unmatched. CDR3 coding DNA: TGTGCCAGCAGCCGGGACAGCCTAAGGGAGCAGTACTTC. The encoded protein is CASSRDSLREQYF.

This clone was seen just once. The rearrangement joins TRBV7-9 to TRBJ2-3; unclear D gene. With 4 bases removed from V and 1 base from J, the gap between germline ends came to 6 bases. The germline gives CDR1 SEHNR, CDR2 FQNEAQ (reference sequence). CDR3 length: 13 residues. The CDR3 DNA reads TGTGCCAGCAGCTCGTCTGGCACAGATACGCAGTATTTT. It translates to CASSSSGTDTQYF.

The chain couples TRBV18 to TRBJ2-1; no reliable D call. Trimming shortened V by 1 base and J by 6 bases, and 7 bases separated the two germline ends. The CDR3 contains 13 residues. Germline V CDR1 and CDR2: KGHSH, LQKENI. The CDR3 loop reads CASSPLARNEQFF. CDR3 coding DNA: TGTGCCAGCTCACCACTAGCCCGCAATGAGCAGTTCTTC. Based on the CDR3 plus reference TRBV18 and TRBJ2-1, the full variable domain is NAGVMQNPRHLVRRRGQEARLRCSPMKGHSHVYWYRQLPEEGLKFMVYLQKENIIDESGMPKERFSAEFPKEGPSILRIQQVVRGDSAAYFCASSPLARNEQFFGPGTRLTVL.

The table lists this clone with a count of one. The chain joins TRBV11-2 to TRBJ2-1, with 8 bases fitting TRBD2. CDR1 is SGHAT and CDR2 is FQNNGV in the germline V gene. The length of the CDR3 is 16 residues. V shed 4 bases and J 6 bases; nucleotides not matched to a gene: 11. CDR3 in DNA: TGTGCCAGCAGCTCTACCGGGACTAGTATTTCCAATGAGCAGTTCTTC. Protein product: CASSSTGTSISNEQFF.

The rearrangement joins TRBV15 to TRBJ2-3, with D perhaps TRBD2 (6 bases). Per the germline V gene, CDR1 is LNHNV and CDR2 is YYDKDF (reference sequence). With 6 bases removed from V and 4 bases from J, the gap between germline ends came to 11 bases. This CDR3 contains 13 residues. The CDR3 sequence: CATRWAGSDTQYF. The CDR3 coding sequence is TGTGCCACCAGATGGGCGGGATCAGATACGCAGTATTTT.

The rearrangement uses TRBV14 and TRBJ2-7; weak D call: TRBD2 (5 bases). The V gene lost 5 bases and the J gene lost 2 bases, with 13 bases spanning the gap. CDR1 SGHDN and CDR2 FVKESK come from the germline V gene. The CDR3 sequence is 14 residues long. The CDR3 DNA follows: TGTGCCAGCAGCGCCGGACTCCCCCCCTACGAGCAGTACTTC. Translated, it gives CASSAGLPPYEQYF.